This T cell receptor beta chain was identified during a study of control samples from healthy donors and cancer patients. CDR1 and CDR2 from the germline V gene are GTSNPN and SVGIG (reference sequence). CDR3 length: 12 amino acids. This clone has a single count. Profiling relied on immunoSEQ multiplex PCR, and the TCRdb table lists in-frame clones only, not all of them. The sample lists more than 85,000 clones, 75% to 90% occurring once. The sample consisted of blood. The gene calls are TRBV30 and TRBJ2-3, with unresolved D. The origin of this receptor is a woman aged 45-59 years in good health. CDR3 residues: CTTGPIPDTQYF. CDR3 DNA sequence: TGTACTACGGGCCCAATACCAGATACGCAGTATTTT.